These T cell receptor beta chains were read from a single sample in a study of T cell responses to AZD1222 COVID-19 vaccine. Sequenced by immunoSEQ multiplex PCR; TCRdb stores in-frame clones only, minus some. The sample includes roughly 120,000 clones, 92% seen only once; the top ten take 6% to 9%. Sequenced here: peripheral blood, sampled 28 days after the second AZD1222 dose. These TCRs come from an adult who received the AZD1222 COVID-19 vaccine. Both conserved end residues are part of each CDR3. The order of the fields is V gene, clone size, D gene, J gene, CDR3 DNA, CDR3 protein. D genes are given only for firm matches. Size is stated for part of the rows, as once, few or many counts, or as a class when the clone is expanded.

>TRBV6-5|NA|NA|TRBJ1-1
TGTGCCAGCAGTTACGCCCTGGGTGTAACTGAAGCTTTCTTT
CASSYALGVTEAFF
>TRBV11-1|NA|NA|TRBJ1-2
TGTGCCAGCAGCTACCAGGGGAGGGATGGCTACACCTTC
CASSYQGRDGYTF
>TRBV5-4|NA|NA|TRBJ2-3
TGTGCCAGCAGCGATTACTTTGTTGGCGGCAGCACAGATACGCAGTATTTT
CASSDYFVGGSTDTQYF
>TRBV6-5|NA|NA|TRBJ2-7
TGTGCCAGCAGTAGCGCTCGGGACTCCTCCTACGAGCAGTACTTC
CASSSARDSSYEQYF
>TRBV2|NA|TRBD1|TRBJ1-1
TGTGCCAGCGGACAACAGGGGGGGACTGAAGCTTTCTTT
CASGQQGGTEAFF
>TRBV7-6|few|NA|TRBJ1-5
TGTGCCAGCACCTTGGACCCCGATGAGTCTCAGCCCCAGCATTTT
CASTLDPDESQPQHF
>TRBV6-5|few|TRBD1|TRBJ1-1
TGTGCCACCGACAGGGGCCAAAAAGGCACTGAAGCTTTCTTT
CATDRGQKGTEAFF
>TRBV3-1/TRBV3-2|NA|NA|TRBJ1-5
TGTGCCAGCAGCCCGAGGGGGGGGAATCAGCCCCAGCATTTT
CASSPRGGNQPQHF
>TRBV15|NA|TRBD2|TRBJ2-1
TGTGCCACCAGCAGAGATCGGGGAGGGGATGAGCAGTTCTTC
CATSRDRGGDEQFF
>TRBV29-1|NA|TRBD2|TRBJ2-3
TGCAGCGTGCCCACTAGCGGGAGATACACAGATACGCAGTATTTT
CSVPTSGRYTDTQYF
>TRBV6-5|NA|NA|TRBJ2-7
TGTGCCAGCAGACCTTGGGCCCAAGGCGCCTACGAGCAGTACTTC
CASRPWAQGAYEQYF
>TRBV4-2|NA|NA|TRBJ1-2
TGTGCCAGCAGCCAAGGGACGGATAACTATGGCTACACCTTC
CASSQGTDNYGYTF
>TRBV21-1|NA|NA|TRBJ2-7
TGTGCCAGCAGCAAAGCGGGTCTAGCGATCTACCTTTCCTACGAGCAGTACTTC
CASSKAGLAIYLSYEQYF
>TRBV7-9|NA|NA|TRBJ1-6
TGTGCCAGCAGCTTATCGGGTAGTTCACCCCTCCACTTT
CASSLSGSSPLHF
>TRBV18|NA|NA|TRBJ2-5
TGTGCCAGCTCACCGGGTCAGCTGAACCAAGAGACCCAGTACTTC
CASSPGQLNQETQYF
>TRBV25-1|NA|NA|TRBJ1-2
TGTGCCAGCAGTGCATACAGGGAGACCTATGGCTACACCTTC
CASSAYRETYGYTF
>TRBV12-3/TRBV12-4|NA|NA|TRBJ2-4
TGTGCCAGCAGAAGGGGCAGTTTC
CASRRGSF
>TRBV9|NA|TRBD1|TRBJ1-1
TGTGCCAGCAGCGTAGGGGCAGGGGGCCGGAAGAACACTGAAGCTTTCTTT
CASSVGAGGRKNTEAFF
>TRBV5-4|once|TRBD1|TRBJ1-3
TGTGCCAGCAGCCGGGACAGCTCCTCTGGAAACACCATATATTTT
CASSRDSSSGNTIYF
>TRBV21-1|NA|NA|TRBJ1-4
TGTGCCAGCAGCAAACAGGACAGGGGGCATGAAAAACTGTTTTTT
CASSKQDRGHEKLFF
>TRBV5-6|NA|NA|TRBJ1-5
TGTGCCAGCAGCTTGGGGGACCGGGGGACCCAGCATTTT
CASSLGDRGTQHF
>TRBV7-8|NA|NA|TRBJ1-2
TGTGCCAGCAGCTTACAGGGCCGAAACTCTGGGGGCTACACCTTC
CASSLQGRNSGGYTF
>TRBV18|NA|NA|TRBJ2-5
TGTGCCAGCTCACCTAGCGTCCAAGAGACCCAGTACTTC
CASSPSVQETQYF
>TRBV9|NA|NA|TRBJ2-5
TGTGCCAGCAGCGCCCGTACTCAAGAGACCCAGTACTTC
CASSARTQETQYF
>TRBV11-1|NA|NA|TRBJ1-1
TGTGCCAGCAGGTCGACGGGGACTACTGAAGCTTTCTTT
CASRSTGTTEAFF
>TRBV19|NA|NA|TRBJ2-2
TGTGCCAGTAGTATTGATACCGGGGGCTCCGGCACCGGGGAGCTGTTTTTT
CASSIDTGGSGTGELFF
>TRBV28|few|TRBD1|TRBJ2-7
TGTGCCAGCAGTGGACAGGGAGCTCTTTTCCTAACCTACGAGCAGTACTTC
CASSGQGALFLTYEQYF
>TRBV29-1|NA|TRBD1|TRBJ1-1
TGCAGCGTTCCCGCACAGGGGTTGAGTGAAGCTTTCTTT
CSVPAQGLSEAFF
>TRBV28|NA|NA|TRBJ2-1
TGTGCCAGCAGTTCAGGGTACTCGGTGAATGAGCAGTTCTTC
CASSSGYSVNEQFF
>TRBV10-1|NA|NA|TRBJ2-3
TGCGCCAGCAGTGAAATTCGGGGGTCGGGTACGCAGTATTTT
CASSEIRGSGTQYF
>TRBV5-4|NA|NA|TRBJ1-2
TGTGCCAGCAGCTTGGACAGTGCTGGCTACACCTTC
CASSLDSAGYTF
>TRBV29-1|NA|TRBD1|TRBJ1-2
TGCAGTGCAACAGGGGCTGGGTATGGCTACACCTTC
CSATGAGYGYTF
>TRBV7-2|NA|TRBD1|TRBJ1-5
TGTGCCAGCAGCTTGACAGGGAACAATCAGCCCCAGCATTTT
CASSLTGNNQPQHF
>TRBV5-4|NA|NA|TRBJ1-5
TGTGCCAGCCACATTGGGGATCAGCCCCAGCATTTT
CASHIGDQPQHF
>TRBV19|NA|NA|TRBJ2-7
TGTGCCAGTAGTAGGGATGGCGGGGCCCGCTACGAGCAGTACTTC
CASSRDGGARYEQYF
>TRBV19|NA|NA|TRBJ1-5
TGTGCCAGTAGTATATCCGGTGGGGGGAGCAATCAGCCCCAGCATTTT
CASSISGGGSNQPQHF
>TRBV12-3/TRBV12-4|NA|TRBD1|TRBJ1-5
TGTGCCAGCAGTTGGGACAGGGAAACCCAGCATTTT
CASSWDRETQHF
>TRBV24-1|once|NA|TRBJ2-3
TGTGCCACCAGTGATTTGTATAGGGGCACAGATACGCAGTATTTT
CATSDLYRGTDTQYF
>TRBV28|once|NA|TRBJ1-1
TGTGCCGCGCAGGGCCCAGGCACTGAAGCTTTCTTT
CAAQGPGTEAFF
>TRBV7-9|few|NA|TRBJ2-3
TGTGCCAGCAGCCCGCCCGGAGGGGCCACCGCAGGTACGCAGTATTTT
CASSPPGGATAGTQYF
>TRBV11-2|NA|NA|TRBJ2-5
TGTGCCAGCAGCTTAGCGGGGAGCCAAGAGACCCAGTACTTC
CASSLAGSQETQYF
>TRBV12-5|NA|NA|TRBJ2-1
TGTGCTAGTGGTTTCGGGGACTCCGCGTACAATGAGCAGTTCTTC
CASGFGDSAYNEQFF
>TRBV6-6|NA|NA|TRBJ1-1
TGTGCCAGCAGTTGGGAAACAGGGAGCCCTGAAGCTTTCTTT
CASSWETGSPEAFF
>TRBV28|NA|NA|TRBJ1-1
TGTGCCAGCAGTTTTAGCGGGAGGGCAGGCACTGAAGCTTTCTTT
CASSFSGRAGTEAFF
>TRBV6-5|NA|TRBD1|TRBJ1-3
TGTGCCAGCAAACAGGGGGAGTCTGGAAACACCATATATTTT
CASKQGESGNTIYF
>TRBV18|NA|TRBD1|TRBJ1-2
TGTGCCAGCTCACCAGCCGGGACAGCATATGGCTACACCTTC
CASSPAGTAYGYTF
>TRBV27|NA|NA|TRBJ1-6
TGTGCCAGCAGTTTTATCGGCGACAGTATTAATTCACCCCTCCACTTT
CASSFIGDSINSPLHF
>TRBV5-1|NA|NA|TRBJ2-7
TGCGCCAGCAGCCCCCGAAGCTCGACAGCGTCCTACGAGCAGTACTTC
CASSPRSSTASYEQYF
>TRBV7-9|NA|TRBD1|TRBJ2-7
TGTGCCAGCAGCCCACAGGGGTTCGAGCAGTACTTC
CASSPQGFEQYF
>TRBV4-2|NA|NA|TRBJ1-1
TGTGCCAGCAGCCAAGATCGGGGTAACACTGAAGCTTTCTTT
CASSQDRGNTEAFF
>TRBV5-6|few|NA|TRBJ1-2
TGTGCCAGCAGCCCCGGATCGGGGGGCTACACCTTC
CASSPGSGGYTF
>TRBV5-4|NA|NA|TRBJ2-3
TGTGCCAGCAGCTTGGACGGGGAGAGCACAGATACGCAGTATTTT
CASSLDGESTDTQYF
>TRBV19|NA|TRBD1|TRBJ2-1
TGTGCCTCTTCGACAGGGGGTAGTTTCAATGAGCAGTTCTTC
CASSTGGSFNEQFF
>TRBV15|NA|NA|TRBJ1-1
TGTGCCACCAGCAGAGATCCTGGGGTCTGGGCTGAAGCTTTCTTT
CATSRDPGVWAEAFF